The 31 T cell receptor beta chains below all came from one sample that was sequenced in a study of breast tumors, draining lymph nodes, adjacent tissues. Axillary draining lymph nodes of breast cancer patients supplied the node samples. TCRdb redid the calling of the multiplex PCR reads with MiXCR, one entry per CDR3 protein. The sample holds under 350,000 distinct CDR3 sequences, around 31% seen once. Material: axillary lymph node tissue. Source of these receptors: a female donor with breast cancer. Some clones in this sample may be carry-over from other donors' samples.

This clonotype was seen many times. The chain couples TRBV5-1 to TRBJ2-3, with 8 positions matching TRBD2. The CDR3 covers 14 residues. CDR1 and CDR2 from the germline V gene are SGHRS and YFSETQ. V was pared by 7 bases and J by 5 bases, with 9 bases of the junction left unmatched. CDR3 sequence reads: CASRSGSRGDTQYF. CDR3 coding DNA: TGCGCCAGCCGGAGCGGGAGTCGGGGAGATACGCAGTATTTT.

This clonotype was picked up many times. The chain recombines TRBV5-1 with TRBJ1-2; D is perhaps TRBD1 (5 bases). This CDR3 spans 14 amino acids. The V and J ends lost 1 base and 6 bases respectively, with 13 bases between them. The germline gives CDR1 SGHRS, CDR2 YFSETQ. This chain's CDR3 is CASSLTGSRDGYTF. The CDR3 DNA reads TGCGCCAGCAGCTTGACAGGTTCGAGGGATGGCTACACCTTC.

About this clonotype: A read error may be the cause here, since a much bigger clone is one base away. The CDR3 loop is CASSQVVLGSGRAEQFF. In DNA, the CDR3 is TGTGCCAGCAGCCAAGTAGTGTTGGGTAGCGGGAGAGCCGAGCAGTTCTTC. The chain combines TRBV14 with TRBJ2-1; TRBD2 matches 9 bases. Germline V lookup: CDR1 SGHDN, CDR2 FVKESK. The CDR3 has 17 residues. V gave up 1 base and J gave up 10 bases; unmatched junction bases: 14. The full variable domain, with the rest looked up from reference TRBV14 and TRBJ2-1, is EAGVTQFPSHSVIEKGQTVTLRCDPISGHDNLYWYRRVMGKEIKFLLHFVKESKQDESGMPNNRFLAERTGGTYSTLKVQPAELEDSGVYFCASSQVVLGSGRAEQFFGPGTRLTVL.

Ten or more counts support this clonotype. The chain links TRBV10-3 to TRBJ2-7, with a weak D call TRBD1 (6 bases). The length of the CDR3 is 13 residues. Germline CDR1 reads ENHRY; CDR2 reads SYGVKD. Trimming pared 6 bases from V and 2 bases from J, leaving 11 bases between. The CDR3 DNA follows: TGTGCCATCAGGACAGGACCAGCCTACGAGCAGTACTTC. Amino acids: CAIRTGPAYEQYF.

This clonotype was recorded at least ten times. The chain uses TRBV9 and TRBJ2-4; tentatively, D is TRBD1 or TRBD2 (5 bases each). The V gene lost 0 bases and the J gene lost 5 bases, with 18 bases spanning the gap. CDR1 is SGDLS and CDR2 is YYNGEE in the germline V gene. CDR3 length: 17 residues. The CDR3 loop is CASSVAAFGRDQNIQYF. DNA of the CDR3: TGTGCCAGCAGCGTAGCTGCCTTTGGAAGGGACCAAAACATTCAGTACTTC.

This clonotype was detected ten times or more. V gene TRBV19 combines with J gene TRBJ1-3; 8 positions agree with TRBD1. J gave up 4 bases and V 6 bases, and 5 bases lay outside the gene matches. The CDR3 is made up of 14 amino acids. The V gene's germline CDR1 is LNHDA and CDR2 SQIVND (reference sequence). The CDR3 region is CASRDRASGNTIYF. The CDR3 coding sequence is TGTGCCAGTAGGGACAGGGCTTCAGGAAACACCATATATTTT.

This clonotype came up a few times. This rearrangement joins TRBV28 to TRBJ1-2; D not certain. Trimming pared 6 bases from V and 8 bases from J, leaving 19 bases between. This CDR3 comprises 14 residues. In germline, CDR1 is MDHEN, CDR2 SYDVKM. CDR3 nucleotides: TGTGCCAGCAGAACCCCCGACCCACCCAGAGGCTACACCTTC. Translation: CASRTPDPPRGYTF.

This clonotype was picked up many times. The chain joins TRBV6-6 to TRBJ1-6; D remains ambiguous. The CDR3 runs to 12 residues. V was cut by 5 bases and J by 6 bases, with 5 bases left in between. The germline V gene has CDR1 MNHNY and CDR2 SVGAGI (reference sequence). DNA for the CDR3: TGTGCCAGCAGTCAAAGTAATTCACCCCTCCACTTT. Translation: CASSQSNSPLHF.

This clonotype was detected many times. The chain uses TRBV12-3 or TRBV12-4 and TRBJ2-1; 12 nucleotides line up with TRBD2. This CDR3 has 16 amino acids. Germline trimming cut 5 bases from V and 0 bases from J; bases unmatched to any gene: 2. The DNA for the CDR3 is TGTGCCAGCAGTGGACTAGCGGGAAGCTCCTACAATGAGCAGTTCTTC. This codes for CASSGLAGSSYNEQFF.

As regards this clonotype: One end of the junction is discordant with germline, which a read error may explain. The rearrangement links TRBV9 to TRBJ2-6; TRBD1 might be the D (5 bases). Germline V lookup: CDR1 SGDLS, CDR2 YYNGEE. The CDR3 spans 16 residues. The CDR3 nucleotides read TGTGCCAGCAGCGCACATTGGGGCTCTGGGGCTAACGTCCTGACTTTC. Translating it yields CASSAHWGSGANVLTF.

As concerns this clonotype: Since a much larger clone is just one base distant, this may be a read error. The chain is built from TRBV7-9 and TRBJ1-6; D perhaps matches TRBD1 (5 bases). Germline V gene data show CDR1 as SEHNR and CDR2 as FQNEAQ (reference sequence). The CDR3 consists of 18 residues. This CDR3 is CASSLIQGSSSYNPPLHF. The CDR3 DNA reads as TGTGCCAGCAGCTTGATCCAGGGATCGAGCTCCTATAATCCACCCCTCCACTTT.

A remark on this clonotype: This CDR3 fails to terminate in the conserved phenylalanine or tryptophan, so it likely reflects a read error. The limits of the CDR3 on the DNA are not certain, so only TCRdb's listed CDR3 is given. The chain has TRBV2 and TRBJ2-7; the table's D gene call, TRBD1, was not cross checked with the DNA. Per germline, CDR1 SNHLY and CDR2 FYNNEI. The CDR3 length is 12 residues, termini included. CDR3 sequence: CASRPLRNERYL.

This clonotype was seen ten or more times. The CDR3 spells CASSYSGGEKLFF. The CDR3 DNA follows: TGTGCCAGCAGCTACTCAGGGGGGGAAAAACTGTTTTTT. The chain carries TRBV6-1 and TRBJ1-4, with TRBD1 matching over 7 bases. The CDR3 is 13 amino acids. The germline gives CDR1 MNHNS, CDR2 SASEGT. The J segment lost 8 bases and the V segment lost 6 bases, leaving 6 bases of the junction unmatched.

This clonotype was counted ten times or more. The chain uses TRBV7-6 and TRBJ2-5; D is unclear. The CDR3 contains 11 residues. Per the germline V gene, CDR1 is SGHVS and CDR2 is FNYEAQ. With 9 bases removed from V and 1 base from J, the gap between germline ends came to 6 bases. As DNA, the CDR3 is TGTGCCAGTGGGATCCAAGAGACCCAGTACTTC. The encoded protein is CASGIQETQYF.

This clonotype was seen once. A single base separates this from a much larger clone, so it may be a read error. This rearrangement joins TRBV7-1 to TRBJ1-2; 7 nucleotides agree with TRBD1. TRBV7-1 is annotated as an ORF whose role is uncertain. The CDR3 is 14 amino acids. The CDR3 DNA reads TGTGCCAGCACTACAGGGGACGGCCTATATGGCTACGCCTTC. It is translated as CASTTGDGLYGYAF.

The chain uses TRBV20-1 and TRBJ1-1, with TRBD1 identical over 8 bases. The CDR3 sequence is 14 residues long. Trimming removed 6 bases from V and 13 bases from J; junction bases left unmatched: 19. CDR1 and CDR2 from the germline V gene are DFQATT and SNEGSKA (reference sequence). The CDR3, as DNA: TGCAGTGCCCCACAGGGGGGTAGACAAGGAGAACTTTTCTTT. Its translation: CSAPQGGRQGELFF.

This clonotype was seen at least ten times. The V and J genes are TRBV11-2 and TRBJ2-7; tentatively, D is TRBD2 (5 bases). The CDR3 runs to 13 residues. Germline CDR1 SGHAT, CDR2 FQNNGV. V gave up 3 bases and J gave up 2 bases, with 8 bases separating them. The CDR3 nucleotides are TGTGCCAGCAGCTTCGTCGGGACCTACGAGCAGTACTTC. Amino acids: CASSFVGTYEQYF.

CDR3 residues: CASSTQRGTEAFF. The DNA of the CDR3 is TGTGCCAGTAGTACCCAAAGGGGCACTGAAGCTTTCTTT. The J gene is TRBJ1-1, the V gene TRBV19, with a tentative D call TRBD1 (5 bases). V was cut by 4 bases and J by 4 bases, with 10 bases left in between. The CDR3 is made up of 13 amino acids. From germline, CDR1 is LNHDA and CDR2 SQIVND (reference sequence).

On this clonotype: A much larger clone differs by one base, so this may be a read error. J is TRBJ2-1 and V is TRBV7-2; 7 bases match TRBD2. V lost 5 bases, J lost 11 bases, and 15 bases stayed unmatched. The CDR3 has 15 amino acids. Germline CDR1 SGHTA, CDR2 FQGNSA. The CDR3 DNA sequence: TGTGCCAGCAGCCAAAGCGGGACCAGCCGGAATAAGCAGTTCTTC. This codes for CASSQSGTSRNKQFF.

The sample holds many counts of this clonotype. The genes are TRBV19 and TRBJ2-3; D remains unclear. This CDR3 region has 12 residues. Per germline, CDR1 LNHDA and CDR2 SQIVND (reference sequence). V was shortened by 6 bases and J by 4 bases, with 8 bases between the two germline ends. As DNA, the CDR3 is TGTGCCAGTAGCTCGAGCGCAGATACGCAGTATTTT. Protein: CASSSSADTQYF.

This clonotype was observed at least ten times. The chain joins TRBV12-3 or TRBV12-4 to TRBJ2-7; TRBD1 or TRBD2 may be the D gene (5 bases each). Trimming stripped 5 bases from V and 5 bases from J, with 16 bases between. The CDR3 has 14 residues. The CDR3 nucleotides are TGTGCCAGCAGTAAAACCGGGACGTGGGACGAGCAGTACTTC. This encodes CASSKTGTWDEQYF.

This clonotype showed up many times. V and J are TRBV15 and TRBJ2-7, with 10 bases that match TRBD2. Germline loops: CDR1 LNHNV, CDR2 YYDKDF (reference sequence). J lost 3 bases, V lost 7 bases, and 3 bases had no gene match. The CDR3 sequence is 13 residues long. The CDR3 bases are TGTGCCACCAAACGGACTAGCGGCTACGAGCAGTACTTC. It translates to CATKRTSGYEQYF.

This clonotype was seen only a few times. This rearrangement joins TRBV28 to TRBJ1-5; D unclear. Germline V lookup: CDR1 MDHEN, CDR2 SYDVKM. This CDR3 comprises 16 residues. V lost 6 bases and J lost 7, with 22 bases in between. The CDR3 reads CASSPSIGVGKQPQHF. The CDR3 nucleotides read TGTGCCAGCAGCCCCTCGATTGGCGTGGGTAAGCAGCCCCAGCATTTT. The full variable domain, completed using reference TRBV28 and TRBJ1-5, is DVKVTQSSRYLVKRTGEKVFLECVQDMDHENMFWYRQDPGLGLRLIYFSYDVKMKEKGDIPEGYSVSREKKERFSLILESASTNQTSMYLCASSPSIGVGKQPQHFGDGTRLSIL.

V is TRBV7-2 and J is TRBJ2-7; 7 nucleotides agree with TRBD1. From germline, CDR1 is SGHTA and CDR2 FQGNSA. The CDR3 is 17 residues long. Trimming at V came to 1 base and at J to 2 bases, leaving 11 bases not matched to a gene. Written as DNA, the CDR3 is TGTGCCAGCAGCTTAGACCCTGACAGGGATGCCACCTACGAGCAGTACTTC. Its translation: CASSLDPDRDATYEQYF.

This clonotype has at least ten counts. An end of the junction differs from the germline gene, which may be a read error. The CDR3 region is CASSSSLVGQDF. CDR3 DNA: TGTGCCAGCAGCTCATCACTAGTTGGACAGGACTTC. The chain joins TRBV7-2 to TRBJ2-5; 7 bases are shared with TRBD1. Germline assignment: CDR1 SGHTA and CDR2 FQGNSA. The CDR3 runs to 12 residues.

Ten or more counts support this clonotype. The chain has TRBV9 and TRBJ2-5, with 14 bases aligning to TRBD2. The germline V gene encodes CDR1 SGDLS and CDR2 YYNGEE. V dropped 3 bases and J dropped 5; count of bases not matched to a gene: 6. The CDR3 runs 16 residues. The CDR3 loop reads CASSAGGLAGVETQYF. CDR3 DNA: TGTGCCAGCAGCGCGGGGGGACTAGCGGGAGTGGAGACCCAGTACTTC.

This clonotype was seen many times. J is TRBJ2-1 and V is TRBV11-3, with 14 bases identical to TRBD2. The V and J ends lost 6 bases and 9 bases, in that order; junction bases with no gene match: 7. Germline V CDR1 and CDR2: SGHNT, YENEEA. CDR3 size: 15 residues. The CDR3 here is CASSQGLAGVGEQFF. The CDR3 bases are TGTGCCAGCAGTCAGGGACTAGCGGGAGTAGGTGAGCAGTTCTTC.

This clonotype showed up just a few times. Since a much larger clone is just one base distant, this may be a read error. The CDR3 region is CASGRGQGAYEQFF. The DNA of the CDR3 is TGTGCCAGCGGCCGGGGCCAGGGGGCGTATGAGCAGTTCTTC. The rearrangement joins TRBV7-6 to TRBJ2-1; TRBD1 aligns across 8 bases. This CDR3 is built from 14 residues. V gave up 8 bases and J gave up 8 bases; unmatched junction bases: 11. Germline V gene sequence: CDR1 SGHVS, CDR2 FNYEAQ.

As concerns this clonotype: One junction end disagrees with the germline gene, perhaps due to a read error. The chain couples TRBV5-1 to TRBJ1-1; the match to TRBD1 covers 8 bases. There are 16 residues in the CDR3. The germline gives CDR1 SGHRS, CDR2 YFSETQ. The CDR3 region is CASSSLRGRGQTEAFF. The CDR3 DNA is TGTGCCAGCAGTTCGCTTCGGGGCAGGGGGCAGACTGAAGCTTTCTTT.

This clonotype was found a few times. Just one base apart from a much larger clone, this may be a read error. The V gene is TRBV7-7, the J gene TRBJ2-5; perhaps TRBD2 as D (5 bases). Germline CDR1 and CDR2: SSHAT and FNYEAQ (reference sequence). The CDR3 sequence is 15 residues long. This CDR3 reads CASSLGGRGQETQHF. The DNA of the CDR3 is TGTGCTAGCAGCTTAGGCGGTCGAGGGCAAGAGACCCAGCACTTC.

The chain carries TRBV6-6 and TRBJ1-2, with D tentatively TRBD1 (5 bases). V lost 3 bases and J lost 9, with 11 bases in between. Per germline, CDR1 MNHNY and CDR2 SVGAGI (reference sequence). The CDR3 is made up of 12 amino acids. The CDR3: CASSYTGVSYTF. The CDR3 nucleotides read TGTGCCAGCAGTTATACAGGTGTCAGCTACACCTTC.